The 10 T cell receptor beta chains given below trace back to one sample, sequenced in a study of T cell responses to AZD1222 COVID-19 vaccine. Generated by immunoSEQ multiplex PCR, the TCRdb table keeps only in-frame clones and is missing some. The sample gives about 150,000 clones, 88% of which show up once; approximately 3.6% is in the top ten. The sequencing here drew on peripheral blood, taken on day 0 of MenACWY control vaccination. The receptors stem from an adult in good health.

The chain carries TRBV24-1 and TRBJ1-5; possible D gene TRBD1, 6 bases. There are 14 residues in the CDR3. Trimming shortened V by 5 bases and J by 7 bases, and 14 bases separated the two germline ends. Germline CDR1 and CDR2: KGHDR and SFDVKD. CDR3 sequence reads: CATSGAGAGQPQHF. The CDR3 nucleotides are TGTGCCACCAGTGGGGCAGGGGCGGGCCAGCCCCAGCATTTT.

The rearrangement uses TRBV6-2 or TRBV6-3 and TRBJ2-7, with no clear D. Per the germline V gene, CDR1 is MNHEY and CDR2 is SVGEGT. V was cut by 5 bases and J by 3 bases, with 20 bases left in between. This CDR3 is built from 16 residues. The CDR3 sequence is CASSRNLRDESYEQYF. CDR3 DNA sequence: TGTGCCAGCAGTCGTAACCTAAGGGATGAAAGCTACGAGCAGTACTTC.

This chain uses TRBV6-4 with TRBJ1-2, with 7 bases that match TRBD1. This CDR3 is 13 amino acids long. The germline V gene has CDR1 MRHNA and CDR2 SNTAGT. V shed 7 bases and J 8 bases; nucleotides not matched to a gene: 10. The CDR3 sequence is CASNNNRGEGYTF. The CDR3 nucleotides are TGTGCCAGCAACAACAACAGGGGAGAGGGCTACACCTTC.

This chain links TRBV5-6 with TRBJ2-3; possibly TRBD2 for D (6 bases). The V gene lost 7 bases and the J gene lost 6 bases, with 18 bases spanning the gap. The CDR3 has 14 residues. Germline V gene lookup returns CDR1 SGHDT and CDR2 YYEEEE. CDR3 bases: TGTGCCAGCCAGCGGGCTGCGATCGTGGATACGCAGTATTTT. It codes for CASQRAAIVDTQYF.

The chain links TRBV14 to TRBJ2-1; TRBD2 aligns across 16 bases. The CDR3 is 18 residues long. The V gene's germline CDR1 is SGHDN and CDR2 FVKESK. The trim removed 2 bases at V and 7 bases at J, leaving 8 bases unmatched. The CDR3 region is CASSQPGLAGGLGNEQFF. The CDR3 DNA reads as TGTGCCAGCAGCCAACCGGGACTAGCGGGAGGGCTTGGGAATGAGCAGTTCTTC.

This clone was counted once. The chain is built from TRBV7-9 and TRBJ2-7, with 8 positions matching TRBD1. The V gene end was trimmed by 5 bases and the J gene end by 3 bases; junction bases not matched to a gene: 6. The V gene's germline CDR1 is SEHNR and CDR2 FQNEAQ (reference sequence). This CDR3 spans 14 amino acids. The CDR3: CASSVGQGVYEQYF. The CDR3 DNA is TGTGCCAGCAGCGTCGGACAGGGCGTCTACGAGCAGTACTTC.

The gene calls are TRBV12-1 and TRBJ2-7. TRBV12-1 is a pseudogene locus. The CDR3 sequence is 15 residues long. CDR3 residues: CASSSHWVIPYEQYF. The DNA for the CDR3 is TGTGCCAGCAGCTCCCATTGGGTAATTCCCTACGAGCAGTACTTC.

The V gene is TRBV7-3, the J gene TRBJ2-1, with 11 bases that match TRBD2. Looked up from germline, CDR1 is SGHTA and CDR2 is FQGTGA. With V trimmed by 1 base and J by 7 bases, 3 bases remained unmatched. This CDR3 has 15 residues. In DNA form, the CDR3 reads TGTGCCAGCAGCTTAATCGGGACTAGCGGTAATGAGCAGTTCTTC. Amino acids: CASSLIGTSGNEQFF.

This clone has a handful of counts. This chain joins TRBV7-2 and TRBJ2-1; 8 nucleotides match TRBD2. After removal of 2 bases from V and 7 bases from J, the junction contained 7 bases not matched to a gene. Germline CDR1 is SGHTA and CDR2 is FQGNSA. This CDR3 has 15 residues. The CDR3 DNA reads as TGTGCCAGCAGCTTAAATAGCGGGAACTGGAATGAGCAGTTCTTC. It encodes CASSLNSGNWNEQFF.

The chain employs TRBV5-5 and TRBJ2-5; D unclear. The CDR3 has 14 residues. V was shortened by 4 bases and J by 1 base, with 11 bases between the two germline ends. The germline V gene has CDR1 SGHKS and CDR2 YYEKEE (reference sequence). CDR3 amino acids: CASSPAAIQETQYF. The CDR3 DNA sequence: TGTGCCAGCAGCCCGGCGGCTATCCAAGAGACCCAGTACTTC.